This TCR beta chain was captured in a study of response to subunit inactivated influenza vaccine. The V and J ends lost 6 bases and 5 bases respectively, with 13 bases between them. Germline V CDR1 and CDR2: MNHNS, SASEGT. The CDR3 contains 13 residues. Study-level findings and limits: Few additional T cells are recruited per seasonal influenza vaccination, authors suggested.

TCRdb re-derived calls from the RT-PCR reads in MiXCR, one entry per CDR3 protein. The table includes 590,000 or so distinct CDR3 sequences, about 15% detected once. This clonotype appeared many times. Its antigen is not identified. The V call is TRBV6-1, the J call TRBJ2-5; D may be TRBD1 (5 bases). The source was PBMCs from blood, collected 14 days before vaccination. This sequence was found in a middle-aged man who received an inactivated influenza vaccine. CDR3 nucleotides: TGTGCCAGCAGCATCAGGGTTGAGGAGACCCAGTACTTC. This gives the protein CASSIRVEETQYF.